The 27 T cell receptor beta chains below all came from one sample that was sequenced in a study of OX40 agonist ivuxolimab in advanced cancers. The library was obtained by the immunoSEQ multiplex PCR assay. What TCRdb holds here is the immuneACCESS table cut down to in-frame rearrangements. Part of the clones is not present; checked against another copy, under half of the missing clones reflect an unresolved V gene, and the others are unexplained. This sample lists some 52,000 clones; approximately 94% were detected once. 12% of the sample belongs to the ten largest clones. The input for sequencing was CD4+ or CD8+ T cells sorted from blood, taken in a trial of the OX40 agonist ivuxolimab. Receptors were obtained from an adult with an advanced solid tumor such as melanoma, head and neck, liver or kidney cancer.

This rearrangement joins TRBV9 to TRBJ1-1; 7 nucleotides agree with TRBD1. The germline V gene has CDR1 SGDLS and CDR2 YYNGEE. This CDR3 comprises 14 residues. Trimming at V came to 4 bases and at J to 4 bases, leaving 7 bases not matched to a gene. CDR3 DNA sequence: TGTGCCAGCAGCCCCGCAGGGGGAGTCACTGAAGCTTTCTTT. Translating it yields CASSPAGGVTEAFF.

This chain uses TRBV12-5 with TRBJ2-1, with D perhaps matching TRBD1 (7 bases). This CDR3 contains 14 residues. Germline values: CDR1 LGHNT, CDR2 FRNRAP. V lost 5 bases and J 3 bases, leaving 11 bases between the germline ends. CDR3 DNA: TGTGCTAGTGGTCCCCAGGGGGGCTACAATGAGCAGTTCTTC. Translating gives CASGPQGGYNEQFF.

The chain couples TRBV2 to TRBJ2-3, with D possibly matching TRBD2 (6 bases). The germline V gene has CDR1 SNHLY and CDR2 FYNNEI. This CDR3 spans 12 amino acids. The ends were cut back, 11 bases at V and 2 bases at J, with 11 bases in the middle. The CDR3 region is CAWDSNTDTQYF. Written as DNA, the CDR3 is TGTGCCTGGGACTCAAACACAGATACGCAGTATTTT.

This rearrangement joins TRBV6-5 to TRBJ2-1; D gene uncertain. This CDR3 is built from 14 residues. Trimming left V 0 bases short and J 4 bases short, with 7 bases between. Per germline, CDR1 MNHEY and CDR2 SVGAGI. CDR3 bases: TGTGCCAGCAGTTACTCGGGCAGTTACAATGAGCAGTTCTTC. It encodes CASSYSGSYNEQFF.

Details on this clone: One end of the junction is discordant with germline, which a read error may explain. The chain couples TRBV28 to TRBJ1-5; 7 bases match TRBD1. CDR1 is MDHEN, CDR2 SYDVKM, per germline. There are 15 residues in the CDR3. CDR3 loop: CATSKRQGTNQPQHF. CDR3 DNA sequence: TGTGCCACCAGTAAACGACAGGGAACGAATCAGCCCCAGCATTTT.

J is TRBJ1-2 and V is TRBV28, with TRBD1 matching over 9 bases. J was trimmed by 3 bases and V by 4 bases; bases with no gene match: 12. Germline V gene lookup returns CDR1 MDHEN and CDR2 SYDVKM. This CDR3 has 17 residues. The CDR3 protein is CASSSPQTGGADYGYTF. The CDR3 DNA is TGTGCCAGCAGTTCGCCTCAAACAGGGGGCGCTGACTATGGCTACACCTTC.

The V gene is TRBV11-2, the J gene TRBJ2-1, with TRBD2 matching 8 bases. The CDR3 has 15 amino acids. Germline lookup yields CDR1 SGHAT and CDR2 FQNNGV. The V and J ends lost 1 base and 7 bases, in that order; junction bases with no gene match: 6. CDR3 coding DNA: TGTGCCAGCAGCTTAGTGTCACTAGCGGTTAATGAGCAGTTCTTC. It specifies CASSLVSLAVNEQFF.

This chain joins TRBV9 and TRBJ1-1, with D possibly being TRBD1 (5 bases). The length of the CDR3 is 15 residues. Trimming stripped 0 bases from V and 3 bases from J, with 12 bases between. Germline V gives CDR1 SGDLS, CDR2 YYNGEE. For the CDR3, the DNA is TGTGCCAGCAGCGTAGACGGGGGGGTGTACACTGAAGCTTTCTTT. This translates into CASSVDGGVYTEAFF.

The chain uses TRBV7-3 and TRBJ2-7; the match to TRBD2 covers 14 bases. CDR1 and CDR2 from the germline V gene are SGHTA and FQGTGA. V was pared by 5 bases and J by 5 bases, with 8 bases of the junction left unmatched. The CDR3 contains 16 residues. The CDR3 DNA follows: TGTGCCAGCAGCCCTGGGACTAGCGGGAGCGGTAACGAGCAGTACTTC. Residues: CASSPGTSGSGNEQYF. The full variable domain, completed using reference TRBV7-3 and TRBJ2-7, is GAGVSQTPSNKVTEKGKYVELRCDPISGHTALYWYRQSLGQGPEFLIYFQGTGAADDSGLPNDRFFAVRPEGSVSTLKIQRTERGDSAVYLCASSPGTSGSGNEQYFGPGTRLTVT.

The rearrangement joins TRBV4-2 to TRBJ2-2, with 9 bases identical to TRBD2. The CDR3 runs 16 residues. Germline CDR1 reads LGHNA; CDR2 reads YNFKEQ. After removal of 0 bases from V and 3 bases from J, the junction contained 2 bases not matched to a gene. In DNA form, the CDR3 reads TGTGCCAGCAGCCAAGAGCCTAGCGGGGACACCGGGGAGCTGTTTTTT. This gives the protein CASSQEPSGDTGELFF.

The chain couples TRBV18 to TRBJ2-1, with 7 bases matching TRBD2. V lost 6 bases and J lost 5; bases outside the gene matches: 4. The CDR3 is 13 residues long. Germline V gene data show CDR1 as KGHSH and CDR2 as LQKENI. CDR3 DNA sequence: TGTGCCAGCTCCCCTAGCGGTAACAATGAGCAGTTCTTC. This translates into CASSPSGNNEQFF.

The V gene is TRBV27, the J gene TRBJ1-2; D gene unclear. There are 15 residues in the CDR3. V was trimmed by 0 bases and J by 7 bases, leaving 15 bases between them. Per the germline V gene, CDR1 is MNHEY and CDR2 is SMNVEV (reference sequence). In DNA form, the CDR3 reads TGTGCCAGCAGTTTATCGACCGGGAATCCTCTTGGCTACACCTTC. Amino acid sequence: CASSLSTGNPLGYTF.

This rearrangement joins TRBV5-1 to TRBJ2-1, with 14 bases fitting TRBD2. CDR1 and CDR2 from the germline V gene are SGHRS and YFSETQ. With 0 bases clipped from V and 4 bases from J, the junction kept 0 bases outside the gene matches. CDR3 length: 16 residues. DNA for the CDR3: TGCGCCAGCAGCTTGGGACTAGCGGGAGGGTACAATGAGCAGTTCTTC. Its translation: CASSLGLAGGYNEQFF.

CDR3 sequence reads: CSVETNYEQYF. The CDR3 DNA follows: TGCAGCGTTGAGACTAACTACGAGCAGTACTTC. The chain joins TRBV29-1 to TRBJ2-7; the D gene is possibly TRBD2 (5 bases). The germline CDR1 and CDR2 sequences are SQVTM and ANQGSEA. Trimming pared 3 bases from V and 3 bases from J, leaving 6 bases between. This CDR3 contains 11 residues.

The V call is TRBV28, the J call TRBJ2-2; the match to TRBD2 covers 11 bases. V lost 4 bases, J lost 5 bases, and 15 bases stayed unmatched. Germline V gives CDR1 MDHEN, CDR2 SYDVKM. The CDR3 is made up of 19 amino acids. CDR3 nucleotide sequence: TGTGCCAGCAGTTCCCTCAGACTAGCGGGATTTAGGGGAACCGGGGAGCTGTTTTTT. Its translation: CASSSLRLAGFRGTGELFF.

The J gene is TRBJ2-7, the V gene TRBV5-6; D is perhaps TRBD1 (6 bases). The V gene's germline CDR1 is SGHDT and CDR2 YYEEEE. CDR3 length equals 15 residues. Trimming removed 0 bases from V and 2 bases from J, with 12 bases in between. The CDR3 bases are TGTGCCAGCAGCTTGGATAGGACAGCGACCTACGAGCAGTACTTC. It specifies CASSLDRTATYEQYF. The whole variable domain, filled in from reference TRBV5-6 and TRBJ2-7, reads DAGVTQSPTHLIKTRGQQVTLRCSPKSGHDTVSWYQQALGQGPQFIFQYYEEEERQRGNFPDRFSGHQFPNYSSELNVNALLLGDSALYLCASSLDRTATYEQYFGPGTRLTVT.

The V call is TRBV4-3, the J call TRBJ2-7; 8 bases are a match to TRBD1. CDR3 length equals 14 residues. Germline assignment: CDR1 LGHNA and CDR2 YSLEER. V dropped 4 bases and J dropped 5; count of bases not matched to a gene: 7. DNA for the CDR3: TGCGCCAGCAGCCGCTCGACAGGGGATAACGAGCAGTACTTC. The encoded protein is CASSRSTGDNEQYF.

This sequence joins TRBV27 and TRBJ2-5, with D hard to call. Deletions cut 0 bases from V and 2 bases from J, with 10 bases between. The CDR3 length is 15 residues. Germline CDR1 is MNHEY and CDR2 is SMNVEV (reference sequence). CDR3 loop: CASSLSPGRQETQYF. The CDR3 bases are TGTGCCAGCAGTTTATCCCCGGGCCGGCAAGAGACCCAGTACTTC.

This sequence joins TRBV28 and TRBJ1-2, with a possible D match to TRBD1 (5 bases). The CDR3 contains 13 residues. Germline V CDR1 and CDR2: MDHEN, SYDVKM. V was clipped by 2 bases and J by 6 bases, with 10 bases between them. CDR3 nucleotide sequence: TGTGCCAGCAGTTTAGGCAGGGAAGATGGCTACACCTTC. This translates into CASSLGREDGYTF.

In its sample, this clone was seen once. The rearrangement links TRBV27 to TRBJ1-5; no firm D call. The CDR3 consists of 15 residues. Trimming removed 5 bases at V and 7 bases at J, with 18 bases between. The V gene's germline CDR1 is MNHEY and CDR2 SMNVEV (reference sequence). CDR3 loop: CASSPYPPGVQPQHF. CDR3 in DNA: TGTGCCAGCAGTCCTTACCCTCCCGGGGTGCAGCCCCAGCATTTT.

CDR3 DNA sequence: TGTGCCAGTAGTATGCAGACGGACTCCTACGAGCAGTACTTC. This translates into CASSMQTDSYEQYF. This sequence joins TRBV19 and TRBJ2-7; D is uncertain. The V and J ends lost 3 bases and 0 bases respectively, with 9 bases between them. CDR1 is LNHDA, CDR2 SQIVND, per germline (reference sequence). There are 14 residues in the CDR3.

V and J are TRBV7-2 and TRBJ2-1; perhaps TRBD2 as D (6 bases). Germline V gene sequence: CDR1 SGHTA, CDR2 FQGNSA. The CDR3 runs 17 residues. V shed 1 base and J shed 7 bases, with 20 bases lying between them. The CDR3 bases are TGTGCCAGCAGCTTAGTGGGCGCGGGGTTAGATAGAAATGAGCAGTTCTTC. Translating gives CASSLVGAGLDRNEQFF.

V gene TRBV7-9 combines with J gene TRBJ1-4; the D is unclear. With 5 bases removed from V and 0 bases from J, the gap between germline ends came to 10 bases. Germline V lookup: CDR1 SEHNR, CDR2 FQNEAQ (reference sequence). This CDR3 has 15 amino acids. In DNA, the CDR3 is TGTGCCAGCAGCGCCGCTGGGGCAACTAATGAAAAACTGTTTTTT. It encodes CASSAAGATNEKLFF. The variable domain in full, with the rest retrieved from reference TRBV7-9 and TRBJ1-4, is DTGVSQNPRHKITKRGQNVTFRCDPISEHNRLYWYRQTLGQGPEFLTYFQNEAQLEKSRLLSDRFSAERPKGSFSTLEIQRTEQGDSAMYLCASSAAGATNEKLFFGSGTQLSVL.

The chain combines TRBV19 with TRBJ1-5; the D gene is possibly TRBD1 (6 bases). Trimming removed 5 bases from V and 4 bases from J, with 12 bases in between. The CDR3 runs 14 residues. From germline, CDR1 is LNHDA and CDR2 SQIVND (reference sequence). CDR3 DNA: TGTGCCAGTAGTTCCGGACAGACGAATCAGCCCCAGCATTTT. Translated: CASSSGQTNQPQHF.

The chain combines TRBV7-6 with TRBJ2-3; 13 positions agree with TRBD2. The germline CDR1 and CDR2 sequences are SGHVS and FNYEAQ. Unmatched junction bases numbered 5, after V lost 3 bases and J lost 2 bases. CDR3 length: 17 residues. The CDR3 is CASSLGLAGIITDTQYF. In DNA form, the CDR3 reads TGTGCCAGCAGCTTGGGACTAGCGGGAATAATCACAGATACGCAGTATTTT.

The chain is built from TRBV10-2 and TRBJ1-5; possibly TRBD1 for D (5 bases). The germline V gene has CDR1 WSHSY and CDR2 SAAADI. The CDR3 has 14 residues. V dropped 0 bases and J dropped 4 bases, with 7 bases sitting between them. Written as DNA, the CDR3 is TGCGCCAGCAGTGAGTCTGGGGGTAATCAGCCCCAGCATTTT. Translating gives CASSESGGNQPQHF.

The chain combines TRBV27 with TRBJ2-7, with D possibly matching TRBD2 (6 bases). The CDR3 is 13 amino acids. V lost 4 bases, J lost 3 bases, and 10 bases lay in between. The germline CDR1 and CDR2 sequences are MNHEY and SMNVEV (reference sequence). The CDR3 protein is CASSWGGVYEQYF. The DNA for the CDR3 is TGTGCCAGCAGTTGGGGCGGGGTCTACGAGCAGTACTTC.